Reported below is one T cell receptor beta chain. The protocol was immunoSEQ multiplex PCR, while the TCRdb copy is restricted to in-frame clones and leaves out a portion. The sample holds roughly 63,000 clones, approximately 86% seen once. The data stem from a study of OX40 agonist ivuxolimab in advanced cancers. About the study: It was permissible to have had prior anti-PD-1, anti-PD-L1 or anti-CTLA-4 therapy, and about 40% had some.

The germline V gene encodes CDR1 SGHDT and CDR2 YYEEEE. This CDR3 is built from 13 residues. V shed 4 bases and J shed 6 bases, with 10 bases lying between them. The specimen was CD4+ or CD8+ T cells sorted from blood, collected in a trial of the OX40 agonist ivuxolimab. The rearrangement joins TRBV5-6 to TRBJ2-2; a weak D match, TRBD2 (6 bases). This receptor was obtained from an adult with an advanced solid tumor such as melanoma, head and neck, liver or kidney cancer. The CDR3 bases are TGTGCCAGCAGCCGAAGGAGGGCCGGGGAGCTGTTTTTT. The encoded protein is CASSRRRAGELFF.